The source of this TCR beta chain is a study of blood T cells in healthy people across ages. The study's findings and limits: Changes in expanded clonotypes were possibly confounded, as the CMV status of donors was unknown. Age showed a roughly linear inverse relationship with TCR beta diversity per million T cells.

V was pared by 2 bases and J by 3 bases, with 14 bases between. Per the germline V gene, CDR1 is SGHAT and CDR2 is FQNNGV. This CDR3 is 15 amino acids long. Peripheral blood was drawn, approximately 9.7 milliliters per donor. Of note for this clonotype: What it binds is unknown.

A second PCR, run for about 7 to 12 cycles, used a sample-barcoded 5' primer plus a J-beta primer mix. Sequencing recovered at least 3 million CDR3-containing paired-end reads from each sample. TCRdb re-called the 5' RACE reads through MiXCR, storing one row per CDR3 protein. The sample has hundreds of thousands of distinct CDR3 sequences, around 54% seen once. Specimen: blood. This sequence originates from a man aged 55 to 70 in good health. The V and J genes are TRBV11-2 and TRBJ2-7; D is possibly TRBD1 (6 bases). CDR3 sequence: CASSLSGQPNYEQYF. For the CDR3, the DNA is TGTGCCAGCAGCTTATCCGGACAGCCGAACTACGAGCAGTACTTC.